These 24 T cell receptor beta chains share one sample of origin, sequenced in a study of shared clonotypes between healthy human individuals (TCRdb year 2020). The method behind the library was the immunoSEQ multiplex PCR assay. TCRdb limited this immuneACCESS table to in-frame rearrangements with V and J called. A share of clones is missing; checked studies link under half to unresolved V genes, and the rest is unexplained. In all, the sample holds about 490,000 clones, and around 78% of those were seen once. The leading ten clones occupy about an eighth of the sample. The sequenced sample consisted of PBMCs. Receptor source: a woman between 40 and 50 years old in good health. Some clones in this sample may be carry-over from other donors' samples.

As regards this clone: A single base separates this from a much larger clone, so it may be a read error. Other DNA sequences within the sample encode an identical CDR3. DNA for the CDR3: TGTGCCAGCAGCTTAGCGGGCGGGAGCTCCTACGAGCAGTACTTC. Translated: CASSLAGGSSYEQYF. The chain links TRBV7-2 to TRBJ2-7; 7 nucleotides align to TRBD2. Germline assignment: CDR1 SGHTA and CDR2 FQGNSA. Trimming at V came to 0 bases and at J to 0 bases, leaving 2 bases not matched to a gene. The CDR3 is made up of 15 amino acids.

This clone was detected once. The chain uses TRBV18 and TRBJ1-1; the D is unclear. CDR3 length equals 13 residues. CDR1 is KGHSH and CDR2 is LQKENI in the germline V gene. Trimming pared 2 bases from V and 1 base from J, leaving 5 bases between. CDR3 amino acids: CASSPEQNTEAFF. The CDR3 bases are TGTGCCAGCTCACCAGAACAGAACACTGAAGCTTTCTTT.

V and J are TRBV28 and TRBJ1-2, with 12 bases fitting TRBD1. The CDR3 has 13 residues. CDR1 is MDHEN and CDR2 is SYDVKM in the germline V gene. Trimming cost V 4 bases and J 10 bases; bases outside gene matches: 4. The CDR3 DNA follows: TGTGCCAGCAGTTCGGGACAGGGGGCAGACTACACCTTC. Translation: CASSSGQGADYTF.

This clone came up once. The gene calls are TRBV28 and TRBJ1-5; perhaps TRBD1 as D (5 bases). This CDR3 is 14 amino acids long. Germline CDR1 and CDR2: MDHEN and SYDVKM. V was clipped by 7 bases and J by 5 bases, with 15 bases between them. The CDR3 here is CASTPSGGHQPQHF. The CDR3 DNA sequence: TGTGCCAGCACTCCCTCGGGGGGACATCAGCCCCAGCATTTT.

With respect to this clone: Given a far larger clone just one base away, this is likely a sequencing read error. The genes are TRBV11-2 and TRBJ1-2; no definite D call. CDR3 length: 15 amino acids. Germline V gene lookup returns CDR1 SGHAT and CDR2 FQNNGV. In DNA form, the CDR3 reads TGTGCCGGCAGCCCAAACAGCGTTCGGTACTATGGCTACACCTTC. Protein: CAGSPNSVRYYGYTF.

The genes are TRBV6-5 and TRBJ2-1, with a weak D call TRBD2 (6 bases). Trimming took off 2 bases at V and 7 bases at J, with 15 bases between the two ends. The germline V gene encodes CDR1 MNHEY and CDR2 SVGAGI. The length of the CDR3 is 15 residues. CDR3 sequence: CASSYDRGLENEQFF. DNA of the CDR3: TGTGCCAGCAGTTACGACCGGGGGTTGGAGAATGAGCAGTTCTTC.

This clone was seen only once. The chain carries TRBV7-3 and TRBJ2-7; possible D gene TRBD1, 5 bases. The germline gives CDR1 SGHTA, CDR2 FQGTGA. Trimming shortened V by 5 bases and J by 0 bases, and 11 bases separated the two germline ends. The CDR3 is made up of 14 amino acids. The CDR3 coding sequence is TGTGCCAGCAGCCCCAGGGTCGACTCCTACGAGCAGTACTTC. Translation: CASSPRVDSYEQYF. Variable domain in full (rest from reference TRBV7-3 and TRBJ2-7): GAGVSQTPSNKVTEKGKYVELRCDPISGHTALYWYRQSLGQGPEFLIYFQGTGAADDSGLPNDRFFAVRPEGSVSTLKIQRTERGDSAVYLCASSPRVDSYEQYFGPGTRLTVT.

The CDR3 here is CASIPPTSGRETQYF. The CDR3, as DNA: TGTGCCAGCATCCCACCGACTAGCGGGAGGGAGACCCAGTACTTC. The chain joins TRBV7-9 to TRBJ2-5; 13 bases line up with TRBD2. Germline loops: CDR1 SEHNR, CDR2 FQNEAQ (reference sequence). This CDR3 comprises 15 residues. The V and J ends lost 7 bases and 5 bases, in that order; junction bases with no gene match: 7.

The rearrangement uses TRBV2 and TRBJ1-1; D is unclear. This CDR3 has 11 amino acids. The germline V and J ends were trimmed by 8 bases and 8 bases, with 12 bases remaining between them. The germline V gene has CDR1 SNHLY and CDR2 FYNNEI. CDR3 nucleotide sequence: TGTGCCAGCCGGATAGAGACAGAAGCTTTCTTT. Translated: CASRIETEAFF. Based on the CDR3 plus reference TRBV2 and TRBJ1-1, the full variable domain is EPEVTQTPSHQVTQMGQEVILRCVPISNHLYFYWYRQILGQKVEFLVSFYNNEISEKSEIFDDQFSVERPDGSNFTLKIRSTKLEDSAMYFCASRIETEAFFGQGTRLTVV.

The V gene is TRBV4-2, the J gene TRBJ2-2; possible D gene TRBD2, 6 bases. CDR1 is LGHNA, CDR2 YNFKEQ, per germline. The V gene lost 0 bases and the J gene lost 2 bases, with 16 bases spanning the gap. This CDR3 has 18 amino acids. The CDR3 region has the DNA TGTGCCAGCAGCCAAGATTTGGCGGGACCCCCTAACACCGGGGAGCTGTTTTTT. This translates into CASSQDLAGPPNTGELFF.

This chain links TRBV27 with TRBJ2-5; D is ambiguous. The V and J ends lost 8 bases and 5 bases respectively, with 15 bases between them. This CDR3 has 13 amino acids. The germline CDR1 and CDR2 sequences are MNHEY and SMNVEV (reference sequence). CDR3 residues: CASGIPLGETQYF. The CDR3 DNA reads as TGTGCCAGCGGGATCCCGTTGGGGGAGACCCAGTACTTC.

This chain connects TRBV7-9 to TRBJ2-7, with D perhaps being TRBD1 or TRBD2 (5 bases each). The length of the CDR3 is 16 residues. V was clipped by 4 bases and J by 0 bases, with 16 bases between them. The V gene's germline CDR1 is SEHNR and CDR2 FQNEAQ (reference sequence). The DNA of the CDR3 is TGTGCCAGCAGCTCGGGACCCCGATCGAGCTCCTACGAGCAGTACTTC. The encoded protein is CASSSGPRSSSYEQYF.

V gene TRBV30 combines with J gene TRBJ1-1; no clear D. Germline V gene sequence: CDR1 GTSNPN, CDR2 SVGIG (reference sequence). The CDR3 runs to 13 residues. The germline V and J ends were trimmed by 4 bases and 1 base, with 10 bases remaining between them. CDR3 loop: CAWTRWENTEAFF. As DNA, the CDR3 is TGTGCCTGGACAAGGTGGGAGAACACTGAAGCTTTCTTT.

Regarding this clone: The sample has other DNA sequences that encode this CDR3 too. The rearrangement joins TRBV2 to TRBJ2-3; 14 positions match TRBD2. The CDR3 is made up of 14 amino acids. The trim removed 6 bases at V and 8 bases at J, leaving 4 bases unmatched. Germline V gene data show CDR1 as SNHLY and CDR2 as FYNNEI. The chain's CDR3 is CASSPGLAGATQYF. CDR3 in DNA: TGTGCCAGCAGCCCGGGACTAGCGGGGGCTACGCAGTATTTT.

The chain recombines TRBV6-5 with TRBJ2-7; D perhaps matches TRBD1 (5 bases). The V gene lost 0 bases and the J gene lost 7 bases, with 13 bases spanning the gap. The CDR3 is 14 residues long. The V gene's germline CDR1 is MNHEY and CDR2 SVGAGI. CDR3 DNA: TGTGCCAGCAGTTACTCCCGGACACGAGTAGAGCAGTACTTC. It encodes CASSYSRTRVEQYF.

This clone has at least ten counts. This same CDR3 is encoded by further DNA sequences in the sample. The rearrangement uses TRBV7-3 and TRBJ2-1, with TRBD2 matching 7 bases. Germline V gene sequence: CDR1 SGHTA, CDR2 FQGTGA. V was pared by 3 bases and J by 8 bases, with 4 bases of the junction left unmatched. The CDR3 has 13 residues. The CDR3, as DNA: TGTGCCAGCAGCTTTTTGACTAGCCATGAGCAGTTCTTC. It codes for CASSFLTSHEQFF.

Note on this clone: Other nucleotide sequences from this sample produce the same CDR3. The chain joins TRBV10-3 to TRBJ2-7, with 10 bases that match TRBD1. V shed 8 bases and J 2 bases; nucleotides not matched to a gene: 3. This CDR3 comprises 13 residues. Germline V gene lookup returns CDR1 ENHRY and CDR2 SYGVKD. The chain's CDR3 is CAISGTGAYEQYF. The CDR3 bases are TGTGCCATCTCCGGGACAGGGGCCTACGAGCAGTACTTC.

The V call is TRBV6-6, the J call TRBJ1-1; D is unresolved. CDR3 length equals 13 residues. Germline loops: CDR1 MNHNY, CDR2 SVGAGI (reference sequence). V was trimmed by 8 bases and J by 7 bases, leaving 17 bases between them. The CDR3, as DNA: TGTGCCAGCTCTCCAGTTCGTTCCCTTGAAGCTTTCTTT. It specifies CASSPVRSLEAFF.

The J gene is TRBJ2-7, the V gene TRBV11-2; D unclear. CDR1 SGHAT and CDR2 FQNNGV come from the germline V gene. Trimming took off 0 bases at V and 3 bases at J, with 9 bases between the two ends. The CDR3 covers 14 residues. This chain's CDR3 is CASSLDPSRYEQYF. Here the CDR3 DNA reads TGTGCCAGCAGCTTAGACCCGTCGCGCTACGAGCAGTACTTC.

J is TRBJ2-1 and V is TRBV4-3; TRBD1 is a possible D gene (5 bases). The ends were cut back, 0 bases at V and 2 bases at J, with 11 bases in the middle. The CDR3 has 16 amino acids. Germline-derived CDR1 and CDR2 are LGHNA and YSLEER. The CDR3 DNA is TGCGCCAGCAGCCAAGAATTGGCGGACACCTACAATGAGCAGTTCTTC. Translating it yields CASSQELADTYNEQFF.

The gene calls are TRBV2 and TRBJ1-1; D call uncertain. Between the trimmed V and J ends, which lost 5 bases and 4 bases, there was a span of 8 bases. Germline loops: CDR1 SNHLY, CDR2 FYNNEI. The CDR3 has 12 amino acids. The CDR3 DNA sequence: TGTGCCAGCAGTCTGAGGGCCACTGAAGCTTTCTTT. It yields the protein CASSLRATEAFF. Variable domain in full (rest from reference TRBV2 and TRBJ1-1): EPEVTQTPSHQVTQMGQEVILRCVPISNHLYFYWYRQILGQKVEFLVSFYNNEISEKSEIFDDQFSVERPDGSNFTLKIRSTKLEDSAMYFCASSLRATEAFFGQGTRLTVV.

The V gene is TRBV28, the J gene TRBJ1-1; TRBD1 agrees at 7 bases. Germline assignment: CDR1 MDHEN and CDR2 SYDVKM. The V segment lost 7 bases and the J segment 0 bases; nucleotides outside the gene matches: 5. CDR3 length: 14 amino acids. The CDR3 DNA reads as TGTGCCAGCAACCGGGACAGCATGAACACTGAAGCTTTCTTT. This codes for CASNRDSMNTEAFF.

This clone was observed a handful of times. Other DNA sequences within the sample encode an identical CDR3. The rearrangement uses TRBV19 and TRBJ2-7, with 7 bases identical to TRBD1. Germline lookup yields CDR1 LNHDA and CDR2 SQIVND (reference sequence). The CDR3 is 15 residues long. The V gene end was trimmed by 3 bases and the J gene end by 3 bases; junction bases not matched to a gene: 8. CDR3 in DNA: TGTGCCAGTAGTATTCGACAGGGTCCATTCTACGAGCAGTACTTC. Translation: CASSIRQGPFYEQYF. Full variable domain (remainder filled in from reference TRBV19 and TRBJ2-7): DGGITQSPKYLFRKEGQNVTLSCEQNLNHDAMYWYRQDPGQGLRLIYYSQIVNDFQKGDIAEGYSVSREKKESFPLTVTSAQKNPTAFYLCASSIRQGPFYEQYFGPGTRLTVT.

This rearrangement joins TRBV4-1 to TRBJ2-3; D is unclear. The CDR3 length is 14 residues. Germline V gene data show CDR1 as MGHRA and CDR2 as YSYEKL. Trimming cost V 3 bases and J 2 bases, with 9 bases left between them. The CDR3 region has the DNA TGCGCCAGCAGCCAGCGACTTATCACAGATACGCAGTATTTT. Amino acids: CASSQRLITDTQYF.